This paragraph reports one T cell receptor beta chain. The antigen remains undetermined. This record belongs to a study of OX40 agonist ivuxolimab in advanced cancers. Whole-study results and caveats: Several nonresponders also turned out to have low normalized T-cell clonal expansion.

Per the germline V gene, CDR1 is LNHNV and CDR2 is YYDKDF (reference sequence). V was trimmed by 0 bases and J by 6 bases, leaving 12 bases between them. This CDR3 is 14 amino acids long. The method was immunoSEQ multiplex PCR; TCRdb's version includes in-frame clones alone and lacks a portion of them. The sample lists about 82,000 clones; roughly 84% were seen once. The clonotype originates from an adult with an advanced solid tumor such as melanoma, head and neck, liver or kidney cancer. Specimen: CD4+ or CD8+ T cells sorted from blood, collected in a trial of the OX40 agonist ivuxolimab. This chain joins TRBV15 and TRBJ2-7; D is undetermined. CDR3 residues: CATSRDTQVGEQYF. DNA of the CDR3: TGTGCCACCAGCAGAGATACCCAGGTCGGCGAGCAGTACTTC.